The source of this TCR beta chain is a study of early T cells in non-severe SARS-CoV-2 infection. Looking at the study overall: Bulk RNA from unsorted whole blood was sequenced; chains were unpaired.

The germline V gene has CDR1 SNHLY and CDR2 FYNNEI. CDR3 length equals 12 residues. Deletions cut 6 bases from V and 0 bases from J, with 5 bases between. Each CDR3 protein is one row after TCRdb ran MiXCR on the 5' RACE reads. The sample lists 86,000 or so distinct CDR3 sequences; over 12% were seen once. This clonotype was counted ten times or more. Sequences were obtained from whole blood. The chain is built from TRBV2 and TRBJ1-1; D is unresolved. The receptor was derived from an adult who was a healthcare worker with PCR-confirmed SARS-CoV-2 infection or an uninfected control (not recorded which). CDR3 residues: CASSLMNTEAFF. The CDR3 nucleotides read TGTGCCAGCAGCCTAATGAACACTGAAGCTTTCTTT.